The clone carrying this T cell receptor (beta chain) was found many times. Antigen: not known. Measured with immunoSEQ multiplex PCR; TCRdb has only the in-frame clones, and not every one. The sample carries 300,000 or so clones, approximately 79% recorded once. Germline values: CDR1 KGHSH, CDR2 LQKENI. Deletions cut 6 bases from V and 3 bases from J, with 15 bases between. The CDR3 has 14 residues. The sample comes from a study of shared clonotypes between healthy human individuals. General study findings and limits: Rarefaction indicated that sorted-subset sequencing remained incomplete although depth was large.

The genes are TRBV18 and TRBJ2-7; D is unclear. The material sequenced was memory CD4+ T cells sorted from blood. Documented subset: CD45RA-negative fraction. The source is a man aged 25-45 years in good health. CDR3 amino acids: CASSQRTLVYEQYF. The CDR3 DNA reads TGTGCCAGCTCGCAACGGACCCTCGTCTACGAGCAGTACTTC.